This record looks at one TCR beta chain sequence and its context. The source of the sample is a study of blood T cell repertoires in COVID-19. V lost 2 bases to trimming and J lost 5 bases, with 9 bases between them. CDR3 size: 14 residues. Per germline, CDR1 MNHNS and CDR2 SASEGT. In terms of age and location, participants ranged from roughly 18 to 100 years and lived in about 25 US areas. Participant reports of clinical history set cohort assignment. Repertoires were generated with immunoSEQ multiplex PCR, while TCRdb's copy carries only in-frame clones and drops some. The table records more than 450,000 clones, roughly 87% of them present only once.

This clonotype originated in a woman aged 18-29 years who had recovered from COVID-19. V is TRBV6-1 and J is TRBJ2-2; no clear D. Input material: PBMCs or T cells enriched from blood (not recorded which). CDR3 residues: CASSELEITGELFF. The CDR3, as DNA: TGTGCCAGCAGTGAATTGGAGATTACCGGGGAGCTGTTTTTT.